The text below deals with one T cell receptor beta chain. Its specificity is not known. The sample originates from a study of cytomegalovirus exposure and HLA in healthy donors. Whole-study context: An early data release held around 80 million unique TCRs from HLA-typed donors. Out of 300 to 500 genotyped donors, about 81% belonged to the Caucasian-associated ancestry cluster. Study results and limitations: When presence/absence was analysed, sequencing depth was taken to be roughly uniform across donors. Most likely, a cluster of highly shared sequence variants arose as a sequencing artifact.

V lost 3 bases and J lost 5, with 10 bases in between. Germline V gene sequence: CDR1 SGHTA, CDR2 FQGNSA. The CDR3 totals 13 residues. This PCR relied on a set of 60 Vbeta primers and 13 Jbeta primers. Produced via immunoSEQ multiplex PCR; TCRdb's table is partial and in-frame only. This sample's table reports about 190,000 clones. This sequence was found in a woman aged 25 to 45 in good health and CMV-seropositive. The sequencing sample was made of PBMCs. The rearrangement uses TRBV7-2 and TRBJ2-5; tentatively, D is TRBD2 (6 bases). CDR3 sequence (DNA): TGTGCCAGCAGCTTGGGGACTCGGGAGACCCAGTACTTC. It translates to CASSLGTRETQYF.